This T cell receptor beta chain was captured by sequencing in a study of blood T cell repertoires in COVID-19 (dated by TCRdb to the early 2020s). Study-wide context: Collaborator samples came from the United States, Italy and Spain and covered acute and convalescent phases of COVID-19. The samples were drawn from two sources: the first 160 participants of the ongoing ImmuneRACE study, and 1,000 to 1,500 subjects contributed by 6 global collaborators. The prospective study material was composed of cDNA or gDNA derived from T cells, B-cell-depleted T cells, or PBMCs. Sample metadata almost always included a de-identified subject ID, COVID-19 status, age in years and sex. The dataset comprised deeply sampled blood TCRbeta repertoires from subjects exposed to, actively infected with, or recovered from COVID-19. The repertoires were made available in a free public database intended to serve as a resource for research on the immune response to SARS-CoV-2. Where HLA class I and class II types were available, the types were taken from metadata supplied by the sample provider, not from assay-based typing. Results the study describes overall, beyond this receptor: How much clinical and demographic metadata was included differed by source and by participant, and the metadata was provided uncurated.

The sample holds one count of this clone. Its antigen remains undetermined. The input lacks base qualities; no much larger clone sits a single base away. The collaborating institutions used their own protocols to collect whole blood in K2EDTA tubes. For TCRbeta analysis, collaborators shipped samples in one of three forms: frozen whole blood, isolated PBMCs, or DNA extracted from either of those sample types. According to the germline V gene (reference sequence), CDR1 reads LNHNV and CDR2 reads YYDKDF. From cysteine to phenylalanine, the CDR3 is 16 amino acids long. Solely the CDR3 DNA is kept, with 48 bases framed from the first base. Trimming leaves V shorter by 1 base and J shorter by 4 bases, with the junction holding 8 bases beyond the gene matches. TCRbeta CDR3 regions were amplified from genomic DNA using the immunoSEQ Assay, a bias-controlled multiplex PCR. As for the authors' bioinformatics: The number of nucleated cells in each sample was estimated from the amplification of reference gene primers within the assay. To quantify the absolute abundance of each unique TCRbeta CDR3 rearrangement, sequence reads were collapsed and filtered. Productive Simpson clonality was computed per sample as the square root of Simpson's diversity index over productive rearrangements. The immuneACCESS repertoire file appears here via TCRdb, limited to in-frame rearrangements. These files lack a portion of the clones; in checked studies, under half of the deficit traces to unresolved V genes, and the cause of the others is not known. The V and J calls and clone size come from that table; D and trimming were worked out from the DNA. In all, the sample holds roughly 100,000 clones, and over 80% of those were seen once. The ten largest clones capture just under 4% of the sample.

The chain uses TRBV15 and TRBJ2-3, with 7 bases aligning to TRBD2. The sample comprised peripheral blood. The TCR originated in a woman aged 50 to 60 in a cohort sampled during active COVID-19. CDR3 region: CATSRASGSGADTQYF. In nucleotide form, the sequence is TGTGCCACCAGCAGAGCTAGCGGCTCCGGGGCAGATACGCAGTATTTT.